A few counts support the clone carrying this T cell receptor beta chain. Its antigen is still unknown. Making TCR cDNA involved 5'RACE template switching, which added UMIs and a universal primer site. A single record per CDR3 protein comes from TCRdb applying MiXCR to the 5' RACE reads. This sample carries some 240,000 distinct CDR3 sequences, roughly 5.2% of them seen once, and the ten largest clones take roughly 3.5%. This entry belongs to a study of T cells after yellow fever vaccination. Whole-study context: The fractions with low cell numbers were processed using SMART-Seq v4 Ultra Low Input.

Whole-study findings and limits: Reappearance after the booster was seen for most primary-vaccination clones, at about 95% CD4 and 88% CD8. From the bulk population, abundant clonotypes could contaminate and appear within FACS-sorted repertoires.

In germline, CDR1 is LGHDT, CDR2 YNNKEL (reference sequence). CDR3 length: 14 amino acids. V was clipped by 4 bases and J by 5 bases; unmatched bases: 4. The source was CD4+ T cells sorted from PBMCs, collected on the day of the yellow fever booster vaccination. This receptor was identified in a man between 18 and 29 years old who received the YFV17D yellow fever vaccine. The chain couples TRBV3-1 to TRBJ2-1; 8 nucleotides align to TRBD2. The CDR3 loop is CASSPPGGDNEQFF. The CDR3 DNA follows: TGTGCCAGCAGCCCCCCGGGGGGGGACAATGAGCAGTTCTTC.